The rows below give T cell receptor beta chains drawn from one sample of a study of blood T cell repertoires in COVID-19. This table comes from immunoSEQ multiplex PCR, and its TCRdb copy is limited to in-frame clones, with some not included. This table holds 200,000 to 250,000 clones, approximately 90% found once. The material sequenced was peripheral blood. All receptors come from a woman in her thirties with COVID-19, enrolled during active disease. Both conserved end residues are trimmed from each CDR3.

J gene	V gene	CDR3 protein
TRBJ2-3	TRBV24-1	ATSDFEGDRGRTDTQY
TRBJ1-6	TRBV21-1	ASSKPRDRSNSPLH
TRBJ1-1	TRBV19	ASTPRQGWNTEAF
TRBJ2-1	TRBV12-3/TRBV12-4	ASSSPETGKF
TRBJ2-5	TRBV5-1	ASSPGLAGGQETQY
TRBJ2-1	TRBV7-9	ASSLGPGLAGGEDEQF
TRBJ2-2	TRBV19	ASSLWLAGSRTGELF
TRBJ2-5	TRBV6-2/TRBV6-3	ASSYWGGLGVIRETQY
TRBJ1-4	TRBV7-9	ASSLTRGVGEKLF
TRBJ1-5	TRBV2	ASSEGGYQPQH
TRBJ2-3	TRBV11-3	ASSSRTGTYTDTQY
TRBJ2-5	TRBV6-6	ASSYSMAEGQTQY
TRBJ2-2	TRBV4-3	ASSQEAANTGELF